The 24 T cell receptor beta chains below were found in one sample sequenced in a study of cytomegalovirus exposure and HLA in healthy donors. With 60 Vbeta and 13 Jbeta primers, the PCR was carried out. TCRdb's copy holds only in-frame clones and misses some; the assay was immunoSEQ multiplex PCR. The sample has approximately 190,000 clones; 82% are singletons. Material for sequencing was PBMCs. Source of these receptors: a woman between 18 and 29 years old in good health and CMV-seronegative.

This chain links TRBV11-2 with TRBJ2-5; 9 positions match TRBD1. The germline CDR1 and CDR2 sequences are SGHAT and FQNNGV. The CDR3 consists of 14 residues. Germline trimming cut 4 bases from V and 6 bases from J; bases unmatched to any gene: 6. The CDR3 loop is CASSSTGGWKTQYF. DNA for the CDR3: TGTGCCAGCAGCTCCACAGGGGGCTGGAAGACCCAGTACTTC.

This clone has a single count. V is TRBV4-2 and J is TRBJ2-7; 13 bases are a match to TRBD2. The CDR3 has 17 amino acids. In germline, CDR1 is LGHNA, CDR2 YNFKEQ. Trimming removed 1 base from V and 3 bases from J; junction bases left unmatched: 6. The CDR3 is CASSQGQGLAGFYEQYF. In nucleotides, the CDR3 is TGTGCCAGCAGCCAAGGACAGGGACTAGCGGGATTCTACGAGCAGTACTTC.

The J gene is TRBJ1-1, the V gene TRBV7-9, with D possibly being TRBD1 (5 bases). The V end lost 1 base, the J end lost 1 base, and 10 bases lay between the germline ends. CDR1 and CDR2 from the germline V gene are SEHNR and FQNEAQ (reference sequence). This CDR3 has 15 amino acids. As DNA, the CDR3 is TGTGCCAGCAGCTTAGGGGGGGGAGCGAACACTGAAGCTTTCTTT. Translated, it gives CASSLGGGANTEAFF.

Only one count was recorded for this clone. CDR3 DNA: TGCGCCAGCAGCCAGGCTGGGACAGGGATCAATGAGCAGTTCTTC. It translates to CASSQAGTGINEQFF. The rearrangement uses TRBV4-1 and TRBJ2-1; the match to TRBD1 covers 9 bases. The V and J ends lost 3 bases and 6 bases, in that order; junction bases with no gene match: 6. The germline V gene encodes CDR1 MGHRA and CDR2 YSYEKL. The CDR3 extends over 15 amino acids.

The J gene is TRBJ2-1, the V gene TRBV27; D is unresolved. V was trimmed by 3 bases and J by 9 bases, leaving 9 bases between them. There are 12 residues in the CDR3. CDR1 and CDR2 (germline): MNHEY, SMNVEV (reference sequence). This CDR3 is CASSLRNGEQFF. CDR3 in DNA: TGTGCCAGCAGTTTGCGGAACGGTGAGCAGTTCTTC.

This clone was seen only a few times. Here the CDR3 DNA reads TGTGCCTGCTCAGGGAAAGCTAACTATGGCTACACCTTC. It specifies CACSGKANYGYTF. This chain connects TRBV30 to TRBJ1-2; TRBD1 might be the D (5 bases). Germline V gene sequence: CDR1 GTSNPN, CDR2 SVGIG (reference sequence). The germline V and J ends were trimmed by 6 bases and 0 bases, with 11 bases remaining between them. The CDR3 has 13 amino acids.

J is TRBJ2-7 and V is TRBV13, with D possibly being TRBD1 (5 bases). The CDR3 is made up of 14 amino acids. Germline CDR1 is PRHDT and CDR2 is FYEKMQ (reference sequence). Trimming pared 6 bases from V and 3 bases from J, leaving 15 bases between. The CDR3 sequence is CASSYAGWRYEQYF. In DNA form, the CDR3 reads TGTGCCAGCAGTTATGCAGGGTGGCGCTACGAGCAGTACTTC.

V gene TRBV5-1 combines with J gene TRBJ2-7, with TRBD1 matching 9 bases. Trimming took 3 bases from V and 5 from J; bases not matched to a gene: 12. Germline CDR1 reads SGHRS; CDR2 reads YFSETQ. This CDR3 comprises 16 residues. CDR3 amino acids: CASSSGQGMIGDEQYF. CDR3 DNA sequence: TGCGCCAGCAGCTCGGGACAGGGAATGATTGGTGACGAGCAGTACTTC.

A note on this clone: The same CDR3 arises from other DNA sequences in this sample as well. The chain has TRBV7-9 and TRBJ2-7; D unresolved. Germline values: CDR1 SEHNR, CDR2 FQNEAQ (reference sequence). The CDR3 extends over 13 amino acids. The germline V and J ends were trimmed by 6 bases and 3 bases, with 12 bases remaining between them. The CDR3 here is CASSLSGVYEQYF. The CDR3 nucleotides read TGTGCCAGCAGTTTATCGGGTGTCTACGAGCAGTACTTC.

The genes are TRBV5-1 and TRBJ2-3; 10 bases align to TRBD2. Germline trimming cut 0 bases from V and 5 bases from J; bases unmatched to any gene: 9. The germline V gene has CDR1 SGHRS and CDR2 YFSETQ. The CDR3 length is 17 residues. The CDR3 nucleotides read TGCGCCAGCAGCTTGGGGCTTCTAGCGGGGGTAGGAGATACGCAGTATTTT. Protein: CASSLGLLAGVGDTQYF.

The chain employs TRBV28 and TRBJ2-2; a possible D gene is TRBD1 (5 bases). Germline CDR1 MDHEN, CDR2 SYDVKM. This CDR3 contains 14 residues. The V end lost 4 bases, the J end lost 4 bases, and 10 bases lay between the germline ends. The CDR3 nucleotides read TGTGCCAGCAGTTACCCAGGGATCACCGGGGAGCTGTTTTTT. This translates into CASSYPGITGELFF.

The V gene is TRBV7-9, the J gene TRBJ1-4, with a possible D match to TRBD1 (6 bases). The length of the CDR3 is 15 residues. Between the trimmed V and J ends, which lost 0 bases and 7 bases, there was a span of 12 bases. The germline CDR1 and CDR2 sequences are SEHNR and FQNEAQ (reference sequence). Written as DNA, the CDR3 is TGTGCCAGCAGCTTAGCTCCGGACAGCAGTGAAAAACTGTTTTTT. Translating gives CASSLAPDSSEKLFF.

The rearrangement uses TRBV29-1 and TRBJ2-3, with TRBD1 identical over 9 bases. The CDR3 is 14 residues long. The V segment lost 6 bases and the J segment 2 bases; nucleotides outside the gene matches: 6. The germline gives CDR1 SQVTM, CDR2 ANQGSEA. Here the CDR3 DNA reads TGCAGCGTGAGGGGACAGGGAAACACAGATACGCAGTATTTT. Translating gives CSVRGQGNTDTQYF.

The rearrangement links TRBV7-9 to TRBJ2-2, with D perhaps TRBD2 (6 bases). This CDR3 region has 17 residues. Germline values: CDR1 SEHNR, CDR2 FQNEAQ (reference sequence). V gave up 1 base and J gave up 1 base, with 13 bases separating them. The CDR3 loop is CASSLESGGMNTGELFF. The CDR3 bases are TGTGCCAGCAGCTTAGAATCGGGCGGGATGAACACCGGGGAGCTGTTTTTT. Full variable domain (rest looked up from reference TRBV7-9 and TRBJ2-2): DTGVSQNPRHKITKRGQNVTFRCDPISEHNRLYWYRQTLGQGPEFLTYFQNEAQLEKSRLLSDRFSAERPKGSFSTLEIQRTEQGDSAMYLCASSLESGGMNTGELFFGEGSRLTVL.

The chain carries TRBV30 and TRBJ2-7; D might be TRBD1 (6 bases). This CDR3 has 13 residues. V lost 0 bases and J 2 bases, leaving 8 bases between the germline ends. The germline gives CDR1 GTSNPN, CDR2 SVGIG (reference sequence). The CDR3 reads CAWSVGGTYEQYF. In DNA form, the CDR3 reads TGTGCCTGGAGTGTAGGGGGAACCTACGAGCAGTACTTC.

The V and J genes are TRBV27 and TRBJ2-7; D remains unclear. Germline assignment: CDR1 MNHEY and CDR2 SMNVEV (reference sequence). The germline V and J ends were trimmed by 6 bases and 0 bases, with 9 bases remaining between them. This CDR3 region has 13 residues. This CDR3 is CASRLLSSYEQYF. CDR3 DNA: TGTGCCAGCAGACTCTTGAGCTCCTACGAGCAGTACTTC.

The chain combines TRBV7-9 with TRBJ2-7, with 8 bases matching TRBD1. The CDR3 runs 16 residues. V was pared by 5 bases and J by 6 bases, with 15 bases of the junction left unmatched. Germline V CDR1 and CDR2: SEHNR, FQNEAQ (reference sequence). In DNA form, the CDR3 reads TGTGCCAGCAGCCTTAGAACCGGGACAGGCGAAATCGAGCAGTACTTC. Protein product: CASSLRTGTGEIEQYF.

This clone was counted a few times. This sequence joins TRBV4-1 and TRBJ1-4; D is possibly TRBD1 (6 bases). The ends were cut back, 0 bases at V and 2 bases at J, with 10 bases in the middle. The CDR3 is 16 residues long. CDR1 and CDR2 (germline): MGHRA, YSYEKL. The CDR3 loop is CASSQEGALTNEKLFF. CDR3 coding DNA: TGCGCCAGCAGCCAAGAGGGGGCGCTGACTAATGAAAAACTGTTTTTT.

V gene TRBV6-1 combines with J gene TRBJ2-7, with 8 nucleotides matching TRBD2. V lost 2 bases to trimming and J lost 8 bases; unmatched junction nucleotides: 17. This CDR3 is built from 17 residues. The germline V gene encodes CDR1 MNHNS and CDR2 SASEGT. For the CDR3, the DNA is TGTGCCAGCAGTGAAAAAGCCGGGAGCGGGAGAAGGATAAAGCAGTACTTC. Its translation is CASSEKAGSGRRIKQYF.

V is TRBV27 and J is TRBJ1-1; 10 bases line up with TRBD1. There are 15 residues in the CDR3. Per germline, CDR1 MNHEY and CDR2 SMNVEV (reference sequence). V dropped 6 bases and J dropped 7; count of bases not matched to a gene: 11. This chain's CDR3 is CASSLKDRGVDEAFF. The CDR3 DNA follows: TGTGCCAGCAGCCTGAAGGACAGGGGGGTAGATGAAGCTTTCTTT.

V gene TRBV27 combines with J gene TRBJ2-1; 10 nucleotides align to TRBD2. The CDR3 runs 15 residues. CDR1 is MNHEY, CDR2 SMNVEV, per germline (reference sequence). V shed 5 bases, J shed 5 bases, and the junction held 6 bases outside the gene matches. The CDR3 region is CASSEGTSANNEQFF. The CDR3 coding sequence is TGTGCCAGCAGTGAAGGGACTAGCGCAAACAATGAGCAGTTCTTC.

The chain carries TRBV11-2 and TRBJ1-1; D is unclear. Germline V CDR1 and CDR2: SGHAT, FQNNGV. The germline V and J ends were trimmed by 5 bases and 6 bases, with 4 bases remaining between them. There are 10 residues in the CDR3. The CDR3 DNA is TGTGCCAGCAGCCAATCTGAAGCTTTCTTT. The encoded protein is CASSQSEAFF. Together with reference TRBV11-2 and TRBJ1-1, the CDR3 gives the full variable domain: EAGVAQSPRYKIIEKRQSVAFWCNPISGHATLYWYQQILGQGPKLLIQFQNNGVVDDSQLPKDRFSAERLKGVDSTLKIQPAKLEDSAVYLCASSQSEAFFGQGTRLTVV.

The chain joins TRBV5-1 to TRBJ2-2, with TRBD2 identical over 12 bases. Germline CDR1 SGHRS, CDR2 YFSETQ. There are 16 residues in the CDR3. V gave up 6 bases and J gave up 3 bases; unmatched junction bases: 6. CDR3 loop: CASTPGLAGYTGELFF. DNA of the CDR3: TGCGCCAGCACCCCTGGACTAGCGGGGTACACCGGGGAGCTGTTTTTT.

The CDR3 protein is CASSSRDSYGYTF. The DNA for the CDR3 is TGTGCCAGCAGCAGCCGGGACAGTTATGGCTACACCTTC. This rearrangement joins TRBV7-6 to TRBJ1-2, with 7 bases aligning to TRBD1. Germline V gene lookup returns CDR1 SGHVS and CDR2 FNYEAQ. V dropped 5 bases and J dropped 5; count of bases not matched to a gene: 5. The length of the CDR3 is 13 residues.